The 15 T cell receptor beta chains reported below all come from one sample, sequenced in a study of OX40 agonist ivuxolimab in advanced cancers. Here immunoSEQ multiplex PCR was the method, and the copy in TCRdb shows in-frame clones only, minus some. The sample shows some 75,000 clones, 70% to 90% of them seen only once. The source material was CD4+ or CD8+ T cells sorted from blood, sampled in a trial of the OX40 agonist ivuxolimab. The receptors come from an adult with an advanced solid tumor such as melanoma, head and neck, liver or kidney cancer.

The J gene is TRBJ2-3, the V gene TRBV6-5, with a possible D match to TRBD2 (5 bases). Trimming removed 6 bases from V and 6 bases from J, with 7 bases in between. This CDR3 has 11 amino acids. CDR1 and CDR2 from the germline V gene are MNHEY and SVGAGI. CDR3 DNA sequence: TGTGCCAGCAGCCGCGGGGATACGCAGTATTTT. Its protein is CASSRGDTQYF.

Written as DNA, the CDR3 is TGTGCCAGCAGCTTAGAACCGGGACAGGGGGCGCGAACTAATGAAAAACTGTTTTTT. Translating it yields CASSLEPGQGARTNEKLFF. The J gene is TRBJ1-4, the V gene TRBV11-2; 12 bases agree with TRBD1. CDR3 length: 19 amino acids. CDR1 is SGHAT, CDR2 FQNNGV, per germline. V trimming: 0 bases; J trimming: 1 base; junction bases outside the gene matches: 6.

CDR3 coding DNA: TGTGCCAGCAGCTTAATCGGGTCACAAGGGAACAATGAGCAGTTCTTC. This translates into CASSLIGSQGNNEQFF. The chain recombines TRBV5-5 with TRBJ2-1, with no clear D. Germline-derived CDR1 and CDR2 are SGHKS and YYEKEE (reference sequence). The CDR3 loop spans 16 amino acids. Trimming took 2 bases from V and 5 from J, leaving 17 bases between them.

The V call is TRBV6-1, the J call TRBJ1-1; D uncertain. The germline V gene encodes CDR1 MNHNS and CDR2 SASEGT. The CDR3 loop spans 11 amino acids. V was pared by 6 bases and J by 0 bases, with 2 bases between. The CDR3 protein is CASRLNTEAFF. The DNA of the CDR3 is TGTGCCAGCAGGCTGAACACTGAAGCTTTCTTT.

This chain joins TRBV29-1 and TRBJ1-1, with a weak D call TRBD1 (5 bases). CDR1 SQVTM and CDR2 ANQGSEA come from the germline V gene. V shed 8 bases and J shed 3 bases, with 16 bases lying between them. This CDR3 has 13 residues. CDR3 in amino acids: CSYRKGRDTEAFF. The CDR3 DNA sequence: TGCAGCTACCGAAAGGGGAGAGACACTGAAGCTTTCTTT.

This clone is a singleton in its sample. The chain carries TRBV2 and TRBJ2-5; 9 bases map to TRBD2. V lost 4 bases to trimming and J lost 5 bases; unmatched junction nucleotides: 5. The CDR3 contains 14 residues. Germline CDR1 reads SNHLY; CDR2 reads FYNNEI. This chain's CDR3 is CASSGSSGVETQYF. The CDR3 DNA is TGTGCCAGCAGTGGCTCTAGCGGGGTGGAGACCCAGTACTTC.

The V and J genes are TRBV6-5 and TRBJ2-7; the D call may be TRBD1 or TRBD2 (5 bases each). Deletions cut 4 bases from V and 6 bases from J, with 16 bases between. This CDR3 spans 14 amino acids. Germline-derived CDR1 and CDR2 are MNHEY and SVGAGI. For the CDR3, the DNA is TGTGCCAGCAGTTCTCCGGGACGGCGGCGCGAGCAGTACTTC. As protein: CASSSPGRRREQYF.

This chain uses TRBV6-6 with TRBJ2-7, with a tentative D call TRBD1 (5 bases). The CDR3 totals 16 residues. V lost 0 bases and J lost 0, with 12 bases in between. CDR1 and CDR2 from the germline V gene are MNHNY and SVGAGI (reference sequence). CDR3 nucleotides: TGTGCCAGCAGTTACTCGAAGGCAGGGAACTCCTACGAGCAGTACTTC. This sequence encodes CASSYSKAGNSYEQYF.

The rearrangement links TRBV5-8 to TRBJ1-5, with 8 bases fitting TRBD1. Germline V gene sequence: CDR1 SGHTS, CDR2 YDEGEE. V dropped 4 bases and J dropped 7; count of bases not matched to a gene: 10. The CDR3 contains 15 residues. The CDR3 loop is CASSPDRVRAQPQHF. CDR3 coding DNA: TGTGCCAGCAGCCCGGACAGGGTTCGGGCGCAGCCCCAGCATTTT. The entire variable domain, with the rest obtained from reference TRBV5-8 and TRBJ1-5, is as follows: EAGVTQSPTHLIKTRGQQATLRCSPISGHTSVYWYQQALGLGLQFLLWYDEGEERNRGNFPPRFSGRQFPNYSSELNVNALELEDSALYLCASSPDRVRAQPQHFGDGTRLSIL.

This sequence joins TRBV5-1 and TRBJ2-5, with D perhaps TRBD1 (6 bases). The CDR3 covers 15 residues. V was trimmed by 4 bases and J by 2 bases, leaving 15 bases between them. CDR1 is SGHRS and CDR2 is YFSETQ in the germline V gene. The CDR3 is CASSLGHMGQETQYF. The DNA of the CDR3 is TGCGCCAGCAGCCTGGGACACATGGGTCAAGAGACCCAGTACTTC. The full variable domain, rest sourced from reference TRBV5-1 and TRBJ2-5, is KAGVTQTPRYLIKTRGQQVTLSCSPISGHRSVSWYQQTPGQGLQFLFEYFSETQRNKGNFPGRFSGRQFSNSRSEMNVSTLELGDSALYLCASSLGHMGQETQYFGPGTRLLVL.

This rearrangement joins TRBV5-1 to TRBJ2-3, with a weak D call TRBD1 (5 bases). V lost 2 bases to trimming and J lost 5 bases, with 12 bases between them. The CDR3 extends over 14 amino acids. Germline CDR1 is SGHRS and CDR2 is YFSETQ. The CDR3 here is CASSFTDNQDTQYF. In DNA, the CDR3 is TGCGCCAGCAGCTTCACGGACAACCAAGATACGCAGTATTTT.

The DNA of the CDR3 is TGTGCCAGCTTGCCGGGACAGGGGCGTTTTTATGGCTACACCTTC. It encodes CASLPGQGRFYGYTF. This chain connects TRBV19 to TRBJ1-2; 10 bases match TRBD1. Germline CDR1 is LNHDA and CDR2 is SQIVND (reference sequence). The CDR3 contains 15 residues. V lost 9 bases to trimming and J lost 5 bases; unmatched junction nucleotides: 12. The variable domain in full, with the rest retrieved from reference TRBV19 and TRBJ1-2, is DGGITQSPKYLFRKEGQNVTLSCEQNLNHDAMYWYRQDPGQGLRLIYYSQIVNDFQKGDIAEGYSVSREKKESFPLTVTSAQKNPTAFYLCASLPGQGRFYGYTFGSGTRLTVV.

The chain recombines TRBV9 with TRBJ1-4; D remains ambiguous. The CDR3 has 16 residues. The germline V and J ends were trimmed by 0 bases and 1 base, with 10 bases remaining between them. The V gene's germline CDR1 is SGDLS and CDR2 YYNGEE. CDR3 amino acids: CASSVGLQRTNEKLFF. CDR3 coding DNA: TGTGCCAGCAGCGTAGGGCTACAGAGAACTAATGAAAAACTGTTTTTT.

The gene calls are TRBV7-9 and TRBJ1-2, with D possibly matching TRBD1 (6 bases). Germline-derived CDR1 and CDR2 are SEHNR and FQNEAQ (reference sequence). Trimming stripped 5 bases from V and 0 bases from J, with 10 bases between. This CDR3 has 14 amino acids. In nucleotides, the CDR3 is TGTGCCAGCAGCCCCAAGGGGGCTAACTATGGCTACACCTTC. This encodes CASSPKGANYGYTF.

This clone was observed a few times. The rearrangement uses TRBV4-1 and TRBJ2-5; D gene ambiguous. The CDR3 runs to 14 residues. V dropped 4 bases and J dropped 0 bases, with 9 bases sitting between them. Germline V lookup: CDR1 MGHRA, CDR2 YSYEKL. As DNA, the CDR3 is TGCGCCAGCAGCCGCCCGGAGAACCAAGAGACCCAGTACTTC. Translation gives CASSRPENQETQYF.